This T cell receptor beta chain was sequenced for a study of response to subunit inactivated influenza vaccine. The CDR3 runs 16 residues. Germline V CDR1 and CDR2: DFQATT, SNEGSKA (reference sequence). After removal of 6 bases from V and 3 bases from J, the junction contained 15 bases not matched to a gene. TCRdb redid the calling of the RT-PCR reads with MiXCR, one entry per CDR3 protein. The data show hundreds of thousands of distinct CDR3 sequences, approximately 18% seen once. This clonotype showed up just a few times. The gene calls are TRBV20-1 and TRBJ2-7; 9 positions match TRBD1. The source of this sequence is a man in his forties or fifties who received an inactivated influenza vaccine. This specimen was PBMCs from blood, taken 5 to 6 days after vaccination. This chain's CDR3 is CSALLRGLGQGYEQYF. CDR3 nucleotide sequence: TGCAGTGCACTCCTCAGGGGATTGGGACAGGGCTACGAGCAGTACTTC.